Below, one T cell receptor beta chain is given with its context. What this receptor recognizes is not known. Base qualities are missing; no much larger clone stands one base away. This record belongs to a study of radiotherapy plus CTLA-4 blockade in lung cancer (dated by TCRdb to the late 2010s). Study-level background: Among the enrolled patients, roughly 17% had an objective response, and 31% reached disease control. Here is what the overall study found, with its caveats: Increased serum interferon-beta after radiation, together with early dynamic changes in blood T cell clones, were reported to be the strongest predictors of response. After treatment with radiotherapy and ipilimumab, TCR clones that originated in tumors expanded in peripheral blood.

Cut back by 2 bases and 4 bases, the V and J ends lie 10 bases apart. The CDR3 contains 14 residues, cysteine and phenylalanine counted. The CDR3 DNA has 42 bases and is translated from base 1. Taken from the germline V gene, the CDR1 and CDR2 loops are MNHEY and SVGAGI. Libraries were made using the immunoSEQ multiplex PCR assay. This immuneACCESS table, as held by TCRdb, lists in-frame sequences with V and J called but not all clones. Of the missing ones, under half trace to an unresolved V gene in checked studies; the others have no known cause. For this sample there are 50,000 to 60,000 clones; around four fifths appear just once. The ten largest clones take up over 6% of the sample. In this study, focal radiation therapy paired with CTLA-4 blockade (ipilimumab) was tested in patients who had chemo-refractory metastatic non-small-cell lung cancer.

The TCR originated in a human donor with non-small cell lung cancer whose response to radiotherapy plus ipilimumab could not be evaluated. The chain employs TRBV6-5 and TRBJ2-3, with a tentative D gene TRBD1 over 5 matching bases. The starting material was peripheral blood, obtained from a patient treated with radiotherapy plus ipilimumab. The DNA is TGTGCCAGCAGTTACCGGCTGGGGCCAGATACGCAGTATTTT. This encodes CASSYRLGPDTQYF.